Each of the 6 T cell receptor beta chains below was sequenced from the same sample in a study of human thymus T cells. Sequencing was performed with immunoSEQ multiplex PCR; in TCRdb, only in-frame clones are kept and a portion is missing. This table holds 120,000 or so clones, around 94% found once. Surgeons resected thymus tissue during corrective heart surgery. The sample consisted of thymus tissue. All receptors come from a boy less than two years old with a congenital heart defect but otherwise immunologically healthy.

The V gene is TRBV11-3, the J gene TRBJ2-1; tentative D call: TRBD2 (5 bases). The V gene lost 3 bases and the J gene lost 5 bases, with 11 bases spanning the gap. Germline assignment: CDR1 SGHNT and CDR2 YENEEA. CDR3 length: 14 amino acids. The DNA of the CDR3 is TGTGCCAGCAGCTTGCCCGGGGAAGACAATGAGCAGTTCTTC. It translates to CASSLPGEDNEQFF.

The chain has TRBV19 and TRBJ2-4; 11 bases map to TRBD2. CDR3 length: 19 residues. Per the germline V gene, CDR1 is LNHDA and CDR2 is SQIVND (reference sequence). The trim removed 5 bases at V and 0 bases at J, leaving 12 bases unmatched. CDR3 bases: TGTGCCAGTAGTCTACTGGGGACTAGCGGCTACGTAGCCAAAAACATTCAGTACTTC. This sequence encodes CASSLLGTSGYVAKNIQYF.

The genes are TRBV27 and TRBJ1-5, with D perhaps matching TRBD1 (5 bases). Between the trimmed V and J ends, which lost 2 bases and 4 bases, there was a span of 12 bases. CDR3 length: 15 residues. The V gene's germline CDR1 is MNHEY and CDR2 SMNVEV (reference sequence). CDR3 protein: CASSLMRDHNQPQHF. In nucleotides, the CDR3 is TGTGCCAGCAGTTTAATGCGGGACCATAATCAGCCCCAGCATTTT.

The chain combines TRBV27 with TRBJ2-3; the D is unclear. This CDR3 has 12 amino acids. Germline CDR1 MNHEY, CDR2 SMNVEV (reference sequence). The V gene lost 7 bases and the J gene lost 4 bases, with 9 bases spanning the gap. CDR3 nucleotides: TGTGCCAGCACCGGCGAAGCAGATACGCAGTATTTT. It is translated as CASTGEADTQYF.

The CDR3 is CASSQLYRGHNSPLHF. The CDR3 DNA reads TGTGCCAGCAGCCAGCTCTACAGGGGGCATAATTCACCCCTCCACTTT. The chain has TRBV14 and TRBJ1-6, with 9 bases aligning to TRBD1. From germline, CDR1 is SGHDN and CDR2 FVKESK. The CDR3 covers 16 residues. V dropped 3 bases and J dropped 5; count of bases not matched to a gene: 5.

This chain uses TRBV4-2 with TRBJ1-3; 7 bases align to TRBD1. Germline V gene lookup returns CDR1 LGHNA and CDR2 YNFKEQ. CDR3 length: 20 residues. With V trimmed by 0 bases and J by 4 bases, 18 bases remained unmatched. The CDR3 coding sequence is TGTGCCAGCAGCCAAGATGCAGGGGACAGCGTCGAACGGGAGGGAAACACCATATATTTT. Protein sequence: CASSQDAGDSVEREGNTIYF.